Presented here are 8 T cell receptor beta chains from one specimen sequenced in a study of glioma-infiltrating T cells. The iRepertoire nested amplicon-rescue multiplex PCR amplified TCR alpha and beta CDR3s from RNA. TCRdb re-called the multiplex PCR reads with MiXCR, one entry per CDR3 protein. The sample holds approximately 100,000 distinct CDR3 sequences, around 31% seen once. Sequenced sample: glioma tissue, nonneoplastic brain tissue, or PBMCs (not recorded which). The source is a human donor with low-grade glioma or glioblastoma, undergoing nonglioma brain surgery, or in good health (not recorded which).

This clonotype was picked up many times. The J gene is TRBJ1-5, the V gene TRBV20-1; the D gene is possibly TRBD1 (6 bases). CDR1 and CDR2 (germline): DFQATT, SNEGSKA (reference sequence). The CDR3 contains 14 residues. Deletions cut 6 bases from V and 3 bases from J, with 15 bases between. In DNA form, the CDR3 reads TGCAGTGCAATCCCCGGACAGCTCAATCAGCCCCAGCATTTT. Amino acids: CSAIPGQLNQPQHF.

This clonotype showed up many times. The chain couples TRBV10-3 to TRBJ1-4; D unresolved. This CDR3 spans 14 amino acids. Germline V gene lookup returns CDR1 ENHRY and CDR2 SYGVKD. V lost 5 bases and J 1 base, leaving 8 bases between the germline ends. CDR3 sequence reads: CAISPGLTNEKLFF. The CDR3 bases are TGTGCCATCAGTCCTGGCCTAACTAATGAAAAACTGTTTTTT.

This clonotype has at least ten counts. CDR3 in amino acids: CASSQDLGREFF. The CDR3 DNA is TGTGCCAGCAGCCAAGATCTGGGACGGGAGTTCTTC. The chain recombines TRBV14 with TRBJ2-1; D might be TRBD1 or TRBD2, each matching 5 bases. The CDR3 length is 12 residues. The V end was cut by 0 bases, the J end by 14 bases, with 11 bases between. Germline-derived CDR1 and CDR2 are SGHDN and FVKESK. The full variable domain, in which reference TRBV14 and TRBJ2-1 provide the parts outside the CDR3, is EAGVTQFPSHSVIEKGQTVTLRCDPISGHDNLYWYRRVMGKEIKFLLHFVKESKQDESGMPNNRFLAERTGGTYSTLKVQPAELEDSGVYFCASSQDLGREFFGPGTRLTVL.

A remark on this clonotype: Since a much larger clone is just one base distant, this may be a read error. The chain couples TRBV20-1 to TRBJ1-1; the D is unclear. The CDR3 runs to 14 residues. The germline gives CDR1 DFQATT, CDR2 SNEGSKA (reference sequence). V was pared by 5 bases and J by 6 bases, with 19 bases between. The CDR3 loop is CSAVTFTRDAEAFF. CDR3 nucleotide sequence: TGCAGTGCTGTGACATTTACCCGCGACGCTGAAGCTTTCTTT.

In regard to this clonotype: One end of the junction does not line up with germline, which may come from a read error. The CDR3 loop is CASPPDRDTDTQYF. Written as DNA, the CDR3 is TGTGCCAGCCCACCGGACAGAGATACAGATACGCAGTATTTT. The chain links TRBV18 to TRBJ2-3; the D gene is possibly TRBD1 (6 bases). Germline CDR1 is KGHSH and CDR2 is LQKENI. This CDR3 has 14 amino acids.

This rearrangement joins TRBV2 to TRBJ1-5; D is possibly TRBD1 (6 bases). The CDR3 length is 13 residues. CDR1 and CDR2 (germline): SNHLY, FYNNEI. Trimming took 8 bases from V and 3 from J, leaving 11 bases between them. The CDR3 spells CASHGQFNQPQHF. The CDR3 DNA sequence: TGTGCCAGCCACGGACAGTTCAATCAGCCCCAGCATTTT.

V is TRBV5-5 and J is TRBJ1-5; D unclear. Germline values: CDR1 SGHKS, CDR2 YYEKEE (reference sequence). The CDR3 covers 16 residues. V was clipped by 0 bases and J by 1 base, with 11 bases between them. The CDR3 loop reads CASSLVGVDSNQPQHF. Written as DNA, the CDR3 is TGTGCCAGCAGCTTGGTCGGAGTCGACAGCAATCAGCCCCAGCATTTT.

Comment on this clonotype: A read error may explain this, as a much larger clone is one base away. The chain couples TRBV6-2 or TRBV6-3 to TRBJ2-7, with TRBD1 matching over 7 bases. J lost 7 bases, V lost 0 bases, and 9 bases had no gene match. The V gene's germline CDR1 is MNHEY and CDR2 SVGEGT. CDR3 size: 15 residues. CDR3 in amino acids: CASSYSPKGALEQYF. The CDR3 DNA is TGTGCCAGCAGTTACTCACCGAAGGGGGCGCTGGAGCAGTACTTC.